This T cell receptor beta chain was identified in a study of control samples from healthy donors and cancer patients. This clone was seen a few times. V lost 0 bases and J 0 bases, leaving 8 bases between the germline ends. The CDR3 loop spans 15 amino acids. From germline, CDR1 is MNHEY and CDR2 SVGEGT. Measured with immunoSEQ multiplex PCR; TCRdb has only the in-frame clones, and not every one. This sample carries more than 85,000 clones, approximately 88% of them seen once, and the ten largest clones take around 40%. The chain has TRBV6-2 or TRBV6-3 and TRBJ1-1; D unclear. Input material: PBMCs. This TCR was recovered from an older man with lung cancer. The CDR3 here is CASSYSNRVNTEAFF. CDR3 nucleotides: TGTGCCAGCAGTTACTCGAATCGGGTGAACACTGAAGCTTTCTTT.